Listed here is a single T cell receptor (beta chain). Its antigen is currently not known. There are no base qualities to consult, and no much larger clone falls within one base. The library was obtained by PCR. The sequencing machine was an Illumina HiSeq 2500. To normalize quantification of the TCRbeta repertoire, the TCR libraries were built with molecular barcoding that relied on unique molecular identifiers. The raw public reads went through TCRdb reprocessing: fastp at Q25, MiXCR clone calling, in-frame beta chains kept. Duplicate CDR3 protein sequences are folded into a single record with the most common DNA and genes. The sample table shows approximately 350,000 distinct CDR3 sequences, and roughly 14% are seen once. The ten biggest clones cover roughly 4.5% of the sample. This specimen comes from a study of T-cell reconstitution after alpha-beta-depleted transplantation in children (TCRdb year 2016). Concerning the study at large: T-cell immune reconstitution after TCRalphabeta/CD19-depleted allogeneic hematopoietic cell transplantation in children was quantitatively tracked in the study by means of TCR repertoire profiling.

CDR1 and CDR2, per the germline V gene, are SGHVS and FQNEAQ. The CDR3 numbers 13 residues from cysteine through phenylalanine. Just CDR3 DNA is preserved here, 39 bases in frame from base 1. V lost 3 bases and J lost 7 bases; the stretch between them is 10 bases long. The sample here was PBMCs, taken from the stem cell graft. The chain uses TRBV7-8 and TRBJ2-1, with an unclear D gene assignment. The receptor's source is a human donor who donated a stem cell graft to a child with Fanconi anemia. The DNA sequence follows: TGTGCCAGCAGCTTTTGGGAAGCAAATGAGCAGTTCTTC. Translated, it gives CASSFWEANEQFF.